The rows below give T cell receptor beta chains drawn from one sample of a study of T cells in Graves' hyperthyroidism and ophthalmopathy. From the multiplex PCR reads, TCRdb called clonotypes with MiXCR, one entry per CDR3 protein. Seen here are some 800,000 distinct CDR3 sequences, about two fifths observed once, and the top ten hold 8.9%. The sequenced material came from blood. These receptors originate from a man between 18 and 29 years old with Graves' hyperthyroidism. Both conserved end residues are part of each CDR3. D genes are given only for firm matches. Clone size is given for some rows only: seen once, a few or many times, or a class if the clone is expanded.

v_call	d_call	clone_size	j_call	cdr3_aa	cdr3_nt
TRBV9	NA	many	TRBJ1-2	CASSVDIDGVNGYTF	TGTGCCAGCAGCGTAGATATCGATGGGGTCAATGGCTACACCTTC
TRBV7-3	TRBD1	few	TRBJ2-2	CASSFDRVGGELFF	TGTGCCAGCAGCTTCGACAGGGTTGGCGGGGAGCTGTTTTTT
TRBV19	NA	few	TRBJ1-1	CASSAYRGATEAFF	TGTGCCAGTAGTGCGTATAGGGGGGCCACTGAAGCTTTCTTT
TRBV7-2	NA	NA	TRBJ1-3	CASSQEGVGSGNTIYF	TGCGCCAGCAGCCAAGAAGGCGTAGGGTCTGGAAACACCATATATTTT
TRBV9	NA	NA	TRBJ1-3	CASSPRDYSGNTIYF	TGTGCCAGCTCGCCCCGGGATTACTCTGGAAACACCATATATTTT
TRBV10-3	NA	many	TRBJ1-4	CAIRGGGEKLFF	TGTGCCATCAGAGGGGGAGGAGAAAAACTGTTTTTT
TRBV4-2	TRBD1	once	TRBJ1-1	CASSQEGQGIMNTEAFF	TGTGCCAGCAGCCAGGAAGGACAGGGGATAATGAACACTGAAGCTTTCTTT
TRBV15	NA	many	TRBJ1-1	CATGPQGLNTEAFF	TGTGCCACTGGGCCCCAGGGTTTGAACACTGAAGCTTTCTTT
TRBV10-3	TRBD1	NA	TRBJ1-6	CATGTGADNSPLHF	TGTGCCACCGGGACAGGGGCTGACAATTCACCCCTCCACTTT
TRBV11-1	NA	NA	TRBJ2-2	CASSLMGGVYSAGELFF	TGTGCCAGCAGCTTAATGGGGGGCGTATACAGCGCCGGGGAGCTGTTTTTT
TRBV12-3/TRBV12-4	NA	NA	TRBJ2-7	CASSSDMQAYEQYF	TGTGCCAGCAGTTCCGACATGCAGGCATACGAGCAGTACTTC
TRBV5-1	NA	NA	TRBJ2-7	CASSLVADTGDEQYF	TGCGCCAGCAGCTTGGTTGCCGACACCGGGGACGAGCAGTACTTC
TRBV10-3	TRBD1	NA	TRBJ2-7	CASSLGTAIGYEQYF	TGTGCCAGCAGTCTCGGGACAGCAATAGGCTACGAGCAGTACTTC
TRBV19	NA	many	TRBJ1-5	CASSPPGRDQPQHF	TGTGCCAGTAGTCCACCAGGGAGGGATCAGCCCCAGCATTTT
TRBV2	TRBD2	NA	TRBJ2-5	CASSERGGGAETQYF	TGTGCCAGCAGTGAACGGGGGGGAGGGGCAGAGACCCAGTACTTC